The present T cell receptor (beta chain) was sequenced within a study of immune evolution from preneoplasia to lung adenocarcinoma. Background on the study: HLA loss of heterozygosity: around 6.5% AIS, around 16% MIA, around 35% ADC, none AAH.

Patient tissue came from resections in Japan or China, 2014–2017. In germline, CDR1 is GTSNPN, CDR2 SVGIG (reference sequence). Germline trimming cut 1 base from V and 8 bases from J; bases unmatched to any gene: 7. CDR3 length: 15 residues. Assay used: immunoSEQ multiplex PCR; TCRdb lists only in-frame clones, some missing. This sample has 8,500 to 13,000 clones, with approximately 80% found just once. Sequencing used FFPE minimally invasive lung adenocarcinoma tissue. The V call is TRBV30, the J call TRBJ2-3, with 12 bases identical to TRBD1. The source of this sequence is a person between 65 and 79 years old with lung adenocarcinoma. For the CDR3, the DNA is TGTGCCTGGAGTGGATCCGGGACAGGGGGCTTTACGCAGTATTTT. Its translation is CAWSGSGTGGFTQYF.